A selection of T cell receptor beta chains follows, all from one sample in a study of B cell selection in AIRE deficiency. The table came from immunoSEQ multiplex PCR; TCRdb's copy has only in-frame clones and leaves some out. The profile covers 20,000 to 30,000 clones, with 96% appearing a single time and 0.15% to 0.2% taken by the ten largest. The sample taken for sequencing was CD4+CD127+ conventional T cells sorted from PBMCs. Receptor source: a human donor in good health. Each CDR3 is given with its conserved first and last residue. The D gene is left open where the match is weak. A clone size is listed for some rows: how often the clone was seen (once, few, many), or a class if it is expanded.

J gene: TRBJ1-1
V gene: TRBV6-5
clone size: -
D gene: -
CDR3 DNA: TGTGCCAGCAGTCTATCCGGGCCGAGCGGGCAAGCTTTCTTT
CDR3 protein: CASSLSGPSGQAFF

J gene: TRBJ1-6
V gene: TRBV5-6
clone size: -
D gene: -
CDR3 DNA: TGTGCCAGCAGCCCTAGGACAGCTAATAATTCACCCCTCCACTTT
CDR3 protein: CASSPRTANNSPLHF

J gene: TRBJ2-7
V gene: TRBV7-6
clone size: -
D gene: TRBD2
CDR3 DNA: TGTGCCAGCAGCCAGACTAGCGGGGGCCCCTACGAGCAGTACTTC
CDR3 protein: CASSQTSGGPYEQYF

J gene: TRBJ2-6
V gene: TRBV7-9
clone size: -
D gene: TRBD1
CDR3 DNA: TGTGCCAGCAGTTTGACAGGGTCTGGGGCCAACGTCCTGACTTTC
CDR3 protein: CASSLTGSGANVLTF

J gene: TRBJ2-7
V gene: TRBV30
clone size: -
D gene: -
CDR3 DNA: TGTGCCTGGAGTAGCAGCATCTACGAGCAGTACTTC
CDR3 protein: CAWSSSIYEQYF

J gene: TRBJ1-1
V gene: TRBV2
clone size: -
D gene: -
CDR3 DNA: TGTGCCAGCAGTGGGACAGACCAGGACGCTGAAGCTTTCTTT
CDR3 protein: CASSGTDQDAEAFF

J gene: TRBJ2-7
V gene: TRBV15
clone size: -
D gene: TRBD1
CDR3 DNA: TGTGCCACCAGCACCCCGGGACAGGGGGCTTACGAGCAGTACTTC
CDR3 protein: CATSTPGQGAYEQYF

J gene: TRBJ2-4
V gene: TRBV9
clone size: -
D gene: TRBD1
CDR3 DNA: TGTGCCAGCAGCGCAGGGCGGGACAGGGGGCGCGGGTGGGACAAAAACATTCAGTACTTC
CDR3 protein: CASSAGRDRGRGWDKNIQYF

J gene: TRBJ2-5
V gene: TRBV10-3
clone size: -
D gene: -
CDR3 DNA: TGTGCCATCAGTGAGAGGGAAGAGACCCAGTACTTC
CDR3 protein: CAISEREETQYF

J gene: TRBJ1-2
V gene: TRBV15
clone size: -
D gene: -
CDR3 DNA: TGTGCCACCAGCAGAGATGAGACAGCTAACTATGGCTACACCTTC
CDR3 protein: CATSRDETANYGYTF

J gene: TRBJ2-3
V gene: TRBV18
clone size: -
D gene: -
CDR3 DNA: TGTGCCAGCTCAGCCTTCTCGGTGGAGGCAGATACGCAGTATTTT
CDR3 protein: CASSAFSVEADTQYF

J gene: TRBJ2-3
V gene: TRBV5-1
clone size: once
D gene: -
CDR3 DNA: TGCGCCAGCAGCTTGGAGAGGGCCAAGCGGCCCAGCACAGATACGCAGTATTTT
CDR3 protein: CASSLERAKRPSTDTQYF

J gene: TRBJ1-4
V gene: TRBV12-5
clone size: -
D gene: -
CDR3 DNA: TGTGCTAGTGGTTTGACTAATGAAAAACTGTTTTTT
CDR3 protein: CASGLTNEKLFF

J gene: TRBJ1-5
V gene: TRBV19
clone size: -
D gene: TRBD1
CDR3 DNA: TGTGCCAGTAGTATGTACAGGGGGACAGGGGGTCAGCCCCAGCATTTT
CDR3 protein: CASSMYRGTGGQPQHF

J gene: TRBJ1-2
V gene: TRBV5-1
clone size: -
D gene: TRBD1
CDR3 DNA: TGCGCCAGCAGCAAGGGACAGGGGATCAACTATGGCTACACCTTC
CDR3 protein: CASSKGQGINYGYTF

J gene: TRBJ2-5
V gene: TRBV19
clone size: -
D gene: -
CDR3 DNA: TGTGCCAGTAGGGAGGGGGGAAAACAAGAGACCCAGTACTTC
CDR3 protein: CASREGGKQETQYF

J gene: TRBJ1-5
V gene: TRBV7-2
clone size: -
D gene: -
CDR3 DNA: TGTGCCAGCAGCTTGGCAGATAGCAATCAGCCCCAGCATTTT
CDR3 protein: CASSLADSNQPQHF

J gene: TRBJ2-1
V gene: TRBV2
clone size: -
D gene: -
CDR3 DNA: TGTGCCAGCAGTGCGACAGTCTTAGGCTACAATGAGCAGTTCTTC
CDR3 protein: CASSATVLGYNEQFF

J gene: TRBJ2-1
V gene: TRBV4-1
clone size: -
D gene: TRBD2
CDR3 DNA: TGCGCCAGCAGCCAAGATGCCGGGACTAGCGGAACCAATGAGCAGTTCTTC
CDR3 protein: CASSQDAGTSGTNEQFF

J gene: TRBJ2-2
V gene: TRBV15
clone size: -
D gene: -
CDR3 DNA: TGTGCCACCAGCAGGGCCGGGTCTCAAATCTACACCGGGGAGCTGTTTTTT
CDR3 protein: CATSRAGSQIYTGELFF

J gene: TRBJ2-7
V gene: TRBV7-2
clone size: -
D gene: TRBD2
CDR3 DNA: TGTGCCAGCAGCCTCTTACTAGCGGGGGGTCCCTACGAGCAGTACTTC
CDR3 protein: CASSLLLAGGPYEQYF

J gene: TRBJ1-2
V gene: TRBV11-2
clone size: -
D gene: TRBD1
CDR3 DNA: TGTGCCAGCAGCTCCCTGACAGGGCGGCGGGGCTACACCTTC
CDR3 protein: CASSSLTGRRGYTF

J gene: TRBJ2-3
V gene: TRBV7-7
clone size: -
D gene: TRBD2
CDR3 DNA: TGTGCCAGCAGCTTAGGACTAGCGGGGGCAGATACGCAGTATTTT
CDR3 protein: CASSLGLAGADTQYF

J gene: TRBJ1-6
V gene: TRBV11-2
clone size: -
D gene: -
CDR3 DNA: TGTGCCAGCAGCCTAGCCGTCCTAAGCTGGGCGTATAATTCACCCCTCCACTTT
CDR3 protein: CASSLAVLSWAYNSPLHF

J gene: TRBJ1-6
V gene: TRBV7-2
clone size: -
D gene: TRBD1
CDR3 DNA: TGTGCCAGCAGCTTAGGGAGGGACAGGGCAGATTCACCCCTCCACTTT
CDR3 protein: CASSLGRDRADSPLHF

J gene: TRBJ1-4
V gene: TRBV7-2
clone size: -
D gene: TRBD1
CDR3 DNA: TGTGCCAGCAGCTCCAGGGGGCAAGGTGAAAAACTGTTTTTT
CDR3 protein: CASSSRGQGEKLFF

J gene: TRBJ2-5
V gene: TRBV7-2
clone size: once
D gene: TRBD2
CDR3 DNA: TGTGCCAGCAGCTTCCCGGGACTAGCGGGGCAAGAGACCCAGTACTTC
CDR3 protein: CASSFPGLAGQETQYF

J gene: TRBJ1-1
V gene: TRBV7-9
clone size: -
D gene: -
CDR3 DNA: TGTGCCAGCAGCTTAAAATCAAACACTGAAGCTTTCTTT
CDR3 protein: CASSLKSNTEAFF

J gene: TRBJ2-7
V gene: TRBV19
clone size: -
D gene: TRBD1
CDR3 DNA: TGTGCCAGTAGATCTAGGACAGGGGTCCACGAGCAGTACTTC
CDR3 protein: CASRSRTGVHEQYF

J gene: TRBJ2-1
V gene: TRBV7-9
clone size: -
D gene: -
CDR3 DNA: TGTGCCAGCAGCTTAGATAGGGGCGAGTACAATGAGCAGTTCTTC
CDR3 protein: CASSLDRGEYNEQFF

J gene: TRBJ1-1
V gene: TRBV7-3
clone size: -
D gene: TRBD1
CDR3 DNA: TGTGCCAGCACCCCTAAGACAGGGAAGGCTGAAGCTTTCTTT
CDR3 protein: CASTPKTGKAEAFF

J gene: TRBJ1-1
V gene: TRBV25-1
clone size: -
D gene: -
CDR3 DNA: TGTGCCAGCAGTGAATCCTCCTCCCGAGGGACTGAAGCTTTCTTT
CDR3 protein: CASSESSSRGTEAFF

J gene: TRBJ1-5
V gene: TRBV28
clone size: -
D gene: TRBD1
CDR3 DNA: TGTGCCAGCAGTCGACCCCCGGGACAGAGTGATCAGCCCCAGCATTTT
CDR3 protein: CASSRPPGQSDQPQHF

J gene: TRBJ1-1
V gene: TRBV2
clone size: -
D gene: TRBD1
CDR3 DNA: TGTGCCAGCAGTGGGGGGACAGGGCCCACTGAAGCTTTCTTT
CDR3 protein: CASSGGTGPTEAFF

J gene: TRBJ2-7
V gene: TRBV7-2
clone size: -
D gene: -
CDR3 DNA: TGCGCCAGCAGCTTGGAGAACTACGAGCAGTACTTC
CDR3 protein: CASSLENYEQYF

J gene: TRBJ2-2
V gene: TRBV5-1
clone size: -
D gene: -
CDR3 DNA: TGCGCCAGCAGCTTGGACTCTCCCGGGGAGCTGTTTTTT
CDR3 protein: CASSLDSPGELFF

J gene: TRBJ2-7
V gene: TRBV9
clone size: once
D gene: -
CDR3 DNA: TGTGCCAGCAGCGTAGGCGGGAATCAGTACGAGCAGTACTTC
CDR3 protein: CASSVGGNQYEQYF

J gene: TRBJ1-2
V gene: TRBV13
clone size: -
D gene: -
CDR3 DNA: TGTGCCAGCAGCCTAGACAGGTTCTCTAACTATGGCTACACCTTC
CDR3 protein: CASSLDRFSNYGYTF